The next 14 T cell receptor beta chains were all read from a single sample in a study of T cell responses to AZD1222 COVID-19 vaccine. Libraries were prepared by immunoSEQ multiplex PCR; TCRdb keeps only in-frame clonotypes and omits some of them. The sample yields 110,000 to 150,000 clones, approximately 90% seen once. Source: peripheral blood, taken on day 0 of AZD1222 vaccination. The source is an adult in good health.

This chain connects TRBV18 to TRBJ2-5; D is uncertain. Per germline, CDR1 KGHSH and CDR2 LQKENI. The CDR3 extends over 11 amino acids. Trimming removed 8 bases from V and 5 bases from J, with 9 bases in between. CDR3 loop: CASQLRETQYF. In DNA form, the CDR3 reads TGTGCCAGCCAGCTCCGGGAGACCCAGTACTTC. Complete variable domain (other parts from reference TRBV18 and TRBJ2-5): NAGVMQNPRHLVRRRGQEARLRCSPMKGHSHVYWYRQLPEEGLKFMVYLQKENIIDESGMPKERFSAEFPKEGPSILRIQQVVRGDSAAYFCASQLRETQYFGPGTRLLVL.

J is TRBJ2-7 and V is TRBV14, with D unresolved. With 4 bases removed from V and 0 bases from J, the gap between germline ends came to 7 bases. This CDR3 has 13 residues. Per the germline V gene, CDR1 is SGHDN and CDR2 is FVKESK. CDR3 DNA: TGTGCCAGCAGCCTAACTCGCTCCTACGAGCAGTACTTC. This codes for CASSLTRSYEQYF.

V usage is TRBV15 and J usage is TRBJ2-2; D is tentatively TRBD1 or TRBD2 (5 bases each). Germline CDR1 is LNHNV and CDR2 is YYDKDF (reference sequence). Between the trimmed V and J ends, which lost 0 bases and 5 bases, there was a span of 10 bases. The CDR3 is made up of 15 amino acids. CDR3 sequence reads: CATSRDRGETGELFF. The CDR3 coding sequence is TGTGCCACCAGCAGAGATCGAGGGGAAACCGGGGAGCTGTTTTTT. The entire variable domain, with the rest obtained from reference TRBV15 and TRBJ2-2, is as follows: DAMVIQNPRYQVTQFGKPVTLSCSQTLNHNVMYWYQQKSSQAPKLLFHYYDKDFNNEADTPDNFQSRRPNTSFCFLDIRSPGLGDTAMYLCATSRDRGETGELFFGEGSRLTVL.

The chain recombines TRBV7-2 with TRBJ2-1; maybe TRBD2 (7 bases). V was shortened by 5 bases and J by 6 bases, with 23 bases between the two germline ends. Germline lookup yields CDR1 SGHTA and CDR2 FQGNSA. This CDR3 contains 17 residues. This chain's CDR3 is CASSRVGRGHSVNEQFF. The CDR3 DNA reads TGTGCCAGCAGCCGGGTGGGGAGGGGACACTCGGTCAATGAGCAGTTCTTC.

The chain carries TRBV10-2 and TRBJ2-1, with TRBD2 identical over 10 bases. Germline trimming cut 6 bases from V and 8 bases from J; bases unmatched to any gene: 10. Germline V CDR1 and CDR2: WSHSY, SAAADI. CDR3 length: 15 residues. CDR3 sequence: CASSSPSGRADEQFF. The CDR3 bases are TGCGCCAGCAGCTCCCCGAGCGGGAGGGCGGATGAGCAGTTCTTC.

The V gene is TRBV11-2, the J gene TRBJ2-7, with a possible D match to TRBD2 (6 bases). Germline CDR1 and CDR2: SGHAT and FQNNGV. The CDR3 consists of 11 residues. V was trimmed by 6 bases and J by 9 bases, leaving 12 bases between them. CDR3 nucleotide sequence: TGTGCCAGCAGGCTAGCGTCTGTGCAGTACTTC. Translation: CASRLASVQYF.

This clone was recorded a few times. Other DNA sequences in this sample translate to the same CDR3. This rearrangement joins TRBV5-1 to TRBJ2-7, with a possible D match to TRBD1 (5 bases). Germline lookup yields CDR1 SGHRS and CDR2 YFSETQ. CDR3 length: 15 residues. The ends were cut back, 0 bases at V and 0 bases at J, with 10 bases in the middle. The CDR3 is CASSLGQGFSYEQYF. CDR3 DNA: TGCGCCAGCAGCTTGGGGCAGGGATTCTCCTACGAGCAGTACTTC.

The rearrangement uses TRBV11-2 and TRBJ2-3, with D perhaps matching TRBD1 or TRBD2 (5 bases each). Trimming took off 5 bases at V and 0 bases at J, with 15 bases between the two ends. Germline-derived CDR1 and CDR2 are SGHAT and FQNNGV. The CDR3 extends over 16 amino acids. The CDR3 sequence is CASSRFRDGSTDTQYF. The CDR3 nucleotides read TGTGCCAGCAGCCGTTTCCGGGACGGGAGCACAGATACGCAGTATTTT.

This clone has more than one count but fewer than ten. The rearrangement uses TRBV12-3 or TRBV12-4 and TRBJ1-2; D is uncertain. The CDR3 totals 12 residues. Trimming took 6 bases from V and 8 from J, leaving 13 bases between them. The CDR3 spells CASSRGLAGYTF. CDR3 DNA sequence: TGTGCCAGCAGCCGCGGCCTTGCCGGCTACACCTTC.

The chain employs TRBV9 and TRBJ1-3; no clear D gene. The V and J ends lost 0 bases and 2 bases respectively, with 15 bases between them. The CDR3 extends over 17 amino acids. Germline values: CDR1 SGDLS, CDR2 YYNGEE. The CDR3 region has the DNA TGTGCCAGCAGCGTAGTTGACAAGGATCCACCTGGAAACACCATATATTTT. Protein sequence: CASSVVDKDPPGNTIYF.

The CDR3 sequence is CASSLAGGTAGGEQYF. The CDR3 DNA reads as TGTGCCAGCAGTTTAGCAGGGGGAACCGCCGGGGGTGAGCAGTACTTC. The rearrangement joins TRBV28 to TRBJ2-7; TRBD1 is a possible D gene (7 bases). Germline CDR1 and CDR2: MDHEN and SYDVKM. V was shortened by 2 bases and J by 7 bases, with 21 bases between the two germline ends. This CDR3 region has 16 residues.

V gene TRBV27 combines with J gene TRBJ1-5; 8 bases are a match to TRBD1. Unmatched junction bases numbered 17, after V lost 4 bases and J lost 6 bases. In germline, CDR1 is MNHEY, CDR2 SMNVEV (reference sequence). This CDR3 region has 18 residues. The CDR3 nucleotides read TGTGCCAGCAGTTCAAAACCTCCCGTGGACAGGGTAGGTCAGCCCCAGCATTTT. The encoded protein is CASSSKPPVDRVGQPQHF.

This chain connects TRBV18 to TRBJ1-3, with D unresolved. V lost 3 bases and J 0 bases, leaving 12 bases between the germline ends. CDR1 is KGHSH, CDR2 LQKENI, per germline. CDR3 length: 16 amino acids. CDR3 bases: TGTGCCAGCTCACCTGGGAGGACGATCTCTGGAAACACCATATATTTT. Its translation is CASSPGRTISGNTIYF.

The chain carries TRBV5-6 and TRBJ2-1, with D tentatively TRBD1 or TRBD2 (5 bases each). CDR1 is SGHDT and CDR2 is YYEEEE in the germline V gene. The V end lost 4 bases, the J end lost 5 bases, and 16 bases lay between the germline ends. The CDR3 extends over 15 amino acids. CDR3 nucleotides: TGTGCCAGCAGCCAATTTGGGACCAGCCACAATGAGCAGTTCTTC. Amino acids: CASSQFGTSHNEQFF. The full variable domain, rest sourced from reference TRBV5-6 and TRBJ2-1, is DAGVTQSPTHLIKTRGQQVTLRCSPKSGHDTVSWYQQALGQGPQFIFQYYEEEERQRGNFPDRFSGHQFPNYSSELNVNALLLGDSALYLCASSQFGTSHNEQFFGPGTRLTVL.